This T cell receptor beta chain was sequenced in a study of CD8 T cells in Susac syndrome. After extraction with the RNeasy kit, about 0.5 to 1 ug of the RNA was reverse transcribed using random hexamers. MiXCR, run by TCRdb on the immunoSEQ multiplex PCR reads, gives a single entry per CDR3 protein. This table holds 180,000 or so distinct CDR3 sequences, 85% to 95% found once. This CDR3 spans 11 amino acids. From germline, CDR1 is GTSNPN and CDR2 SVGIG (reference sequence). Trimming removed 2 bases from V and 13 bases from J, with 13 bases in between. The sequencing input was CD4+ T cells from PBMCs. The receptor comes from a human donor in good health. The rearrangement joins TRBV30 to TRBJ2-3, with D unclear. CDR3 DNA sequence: TGTGCCTGGAGTCCTCGGTCAGGCGAGTATTTT. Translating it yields CAWSPRSGEYF.